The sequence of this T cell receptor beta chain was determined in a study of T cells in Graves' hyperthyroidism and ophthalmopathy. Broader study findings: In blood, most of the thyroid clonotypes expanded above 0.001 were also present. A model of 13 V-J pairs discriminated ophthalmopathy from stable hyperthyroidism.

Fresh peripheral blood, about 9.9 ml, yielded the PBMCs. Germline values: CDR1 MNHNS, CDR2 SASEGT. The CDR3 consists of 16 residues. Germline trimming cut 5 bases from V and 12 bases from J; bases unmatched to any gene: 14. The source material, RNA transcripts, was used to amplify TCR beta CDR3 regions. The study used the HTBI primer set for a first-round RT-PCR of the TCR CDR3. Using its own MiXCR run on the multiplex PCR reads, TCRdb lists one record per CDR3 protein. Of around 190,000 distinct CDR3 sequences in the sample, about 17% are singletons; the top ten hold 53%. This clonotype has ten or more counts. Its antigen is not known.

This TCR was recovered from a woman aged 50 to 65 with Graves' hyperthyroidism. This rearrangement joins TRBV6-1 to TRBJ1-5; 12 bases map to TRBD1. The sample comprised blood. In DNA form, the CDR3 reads TGTGCCAGCAGTAGGGGACAGGGGGCGGTCCCGCAAAGCCAGCATTTT. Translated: CASSRGQGAVPQSQHF.